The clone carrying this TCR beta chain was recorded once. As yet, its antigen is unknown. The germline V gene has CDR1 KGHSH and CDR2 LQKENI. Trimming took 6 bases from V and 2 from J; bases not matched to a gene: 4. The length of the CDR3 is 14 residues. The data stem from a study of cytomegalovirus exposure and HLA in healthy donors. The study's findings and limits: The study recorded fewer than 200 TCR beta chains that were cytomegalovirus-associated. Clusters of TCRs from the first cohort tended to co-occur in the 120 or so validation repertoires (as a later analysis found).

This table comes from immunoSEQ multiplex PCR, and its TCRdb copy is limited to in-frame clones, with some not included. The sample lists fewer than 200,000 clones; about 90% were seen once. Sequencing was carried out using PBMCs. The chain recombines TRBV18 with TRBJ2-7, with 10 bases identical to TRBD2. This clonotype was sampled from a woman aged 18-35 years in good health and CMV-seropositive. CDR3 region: CASSSGLATYEQYF. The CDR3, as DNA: TGTGCCAGCTCGTCGGGACTAGCGACCTACGAGCAGTACTTC.